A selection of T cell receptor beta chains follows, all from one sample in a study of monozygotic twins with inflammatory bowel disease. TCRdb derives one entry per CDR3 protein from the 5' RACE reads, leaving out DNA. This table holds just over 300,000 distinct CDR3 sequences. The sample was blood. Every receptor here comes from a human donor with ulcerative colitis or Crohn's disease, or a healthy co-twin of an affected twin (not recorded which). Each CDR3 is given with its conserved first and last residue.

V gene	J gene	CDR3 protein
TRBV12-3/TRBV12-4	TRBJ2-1	CASSRDRGPYNEQFF
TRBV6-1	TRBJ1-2	CATPGGTNYGYTF
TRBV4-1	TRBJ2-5	CASSSPGTRETQYF
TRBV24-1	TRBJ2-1	CATSDRLAVGEQFF
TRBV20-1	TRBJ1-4	CSGQGWANEKLFF
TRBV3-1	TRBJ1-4	CASSQYADHEKLFF
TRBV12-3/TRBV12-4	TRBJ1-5	CASTYGAGSNQPQHF
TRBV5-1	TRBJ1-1	CASSFGERSTEAFF
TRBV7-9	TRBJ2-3	CASSLDRNSDTQYF
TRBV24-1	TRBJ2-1	CATSDIYYNEQFF
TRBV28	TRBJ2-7	CASTDREPYEQYF
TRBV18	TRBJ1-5	CASSPQQGEQPQHF
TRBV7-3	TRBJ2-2	CASSLTYRTNTGELFF
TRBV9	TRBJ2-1	CASSAQGLSYNEQFF
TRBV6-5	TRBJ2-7	CAVAGTSYEQYF
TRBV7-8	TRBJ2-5	CASSLGSRGPGQETQYF
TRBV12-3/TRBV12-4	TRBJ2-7	CASSPPGLIYEQYF
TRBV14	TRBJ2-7	CASSQWTVQSEQYF
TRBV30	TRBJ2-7	CAWSVLSKSEQYF
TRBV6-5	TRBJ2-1	CASSSRGSFYNEQFF
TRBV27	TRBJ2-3	CASCRLGTDTQYF
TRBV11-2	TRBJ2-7	CASSAQLAGGSYEQYF
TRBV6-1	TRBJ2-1	CASRQLAGGTYNEQFF
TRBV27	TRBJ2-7	CAIPGQAYEQYF
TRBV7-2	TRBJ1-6	CASSPQGGASPLHF
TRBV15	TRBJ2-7	CATSRELGRNCEQYF
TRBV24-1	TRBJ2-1	CATRASASSYNEQFF
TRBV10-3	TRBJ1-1	CAISVTGQGGTEAFF
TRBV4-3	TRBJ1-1	CASSQEVTGAAFF
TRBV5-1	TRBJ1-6	CASRTRRQDNSPPHF
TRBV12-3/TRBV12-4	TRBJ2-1	CASSPRSGLYNEQFF
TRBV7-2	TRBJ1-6	CASSLNLGEGSPLHF
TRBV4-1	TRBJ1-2	CASRQQIAQGSGYSF
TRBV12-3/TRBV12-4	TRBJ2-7	CASSPPPLGREQYF
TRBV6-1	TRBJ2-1	CASRLAAYNEQFF
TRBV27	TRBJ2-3	CASRTKGLAVTDTQYF
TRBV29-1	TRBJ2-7	CSVAGGPYEQYF
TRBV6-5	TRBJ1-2	CASSYSDYYGYTF
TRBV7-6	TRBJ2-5	CASSSGLKYQETQYF
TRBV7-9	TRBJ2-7	CASSLTGTGMYEQYF
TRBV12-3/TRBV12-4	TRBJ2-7	CASRTRSYEQYF
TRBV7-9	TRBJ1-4	CASSRTLQGRNEKLFF
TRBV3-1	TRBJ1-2	CASSQDSGQGVIYGYTF
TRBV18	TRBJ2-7	CASSLTVFYEQYF
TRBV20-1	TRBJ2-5	CSAKSWGRETQYF